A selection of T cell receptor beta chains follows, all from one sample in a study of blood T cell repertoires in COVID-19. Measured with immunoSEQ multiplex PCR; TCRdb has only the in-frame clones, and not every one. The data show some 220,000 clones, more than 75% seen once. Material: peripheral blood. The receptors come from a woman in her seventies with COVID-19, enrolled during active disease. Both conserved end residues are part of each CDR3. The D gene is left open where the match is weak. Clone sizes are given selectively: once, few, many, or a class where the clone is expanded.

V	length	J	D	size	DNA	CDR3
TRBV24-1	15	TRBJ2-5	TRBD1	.	TGTGCCACCAGTGAGTCCGGGACAGGGGTCGAGACCCAGTACTTC	CATSESGTGVETQYF
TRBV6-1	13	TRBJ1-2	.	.	TGTGCCAGCAGTGAAAGGAGCAACTATGGCTACACCTTC	CASSERSNYGYTF
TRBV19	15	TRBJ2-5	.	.	TGTGCCAGTAGGAGACAGGCCTTTGGGAAAGAGACCCAGTACTTC	CASRRQAFGKETQYF
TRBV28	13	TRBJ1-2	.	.	TGTGCCAGTTTACCATCGCGGGATTATGGCTACACCTTC	CASLPSRDYGYTF
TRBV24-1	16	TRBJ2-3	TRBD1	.	TGTGCCACCAGTGAGACAGGGCGACCTAGCACAGATACGCAGTATTTT	CATSETGRPSTDTQYF
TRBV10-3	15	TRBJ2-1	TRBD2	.	TGTGCCACCTCCGTACTAGCGGGAGATACGGATGAGCAGTTCTTC	CATSVLAGDTDEQFF
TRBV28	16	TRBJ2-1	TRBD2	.	TGTGCCACCCACCCAGGTGGGGGAGGGGCTTACAATGAGCAGTTCTTC	CATHPGGGGAYNEQFF
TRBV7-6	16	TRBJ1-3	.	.	TGTGCCAGCAGCTTAGAAGAGCGGGGCTCTGGAAACACCATATATTTT	CASSLEERGSGNTIYF
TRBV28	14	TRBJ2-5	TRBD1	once	TGTGCCAGCAGTTCAACAGGGGGCGCAGAGACCCAGTACTTC	CASSSTGGAETQYF
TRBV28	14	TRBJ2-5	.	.	TGTGCCAGCAGTTTGGGGAGGAATCAAGAGACCCAGTACTTC	CASSLGRNQETQYF
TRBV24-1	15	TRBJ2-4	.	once	TGTGCCACCAGTGACAGGGATCTAGCCAAAAACATTCAGTACTTC	CATSDRDLAKNIQYF
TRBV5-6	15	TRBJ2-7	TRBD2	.	TGTGCCAGCAGCTTGCTGGCGGGAGGGGCCTACGAGCAGTACTTC	CASSLLAGGAYEQYF
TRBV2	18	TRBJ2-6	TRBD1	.	TGTGCCAGCAGATATAGGACAGGGGGTTACTCTGGGGCCAACGTCCTGACTTTC	CASRYRTGGYSGANVLTF
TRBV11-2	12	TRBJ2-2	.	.	TGTGCCAGCAGCTATACGGACAGGGAGCTGTTTTTT	CASSYTDRELFF
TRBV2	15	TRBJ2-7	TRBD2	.	TGTGCCAGCAGTGACAAGCCTAGCGGGAGAGGTGAGCAGTACTTC	CASSDKPSGRGEQYF
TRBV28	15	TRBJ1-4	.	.	TGTGCCAGCAGTCCGTCACAGGCATTTAATGAAAAACTGTTTTTT	CASSPSQAFNEKLFF
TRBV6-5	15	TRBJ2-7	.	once	TGTGCCAGCAGTTACTCCCTCACAACTATCTACGAGCAGTACTTC	CASSYSLTTIYEQYF
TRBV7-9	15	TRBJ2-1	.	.	TGTGCCAGCAGCTTAGCAGGACTTAGCGTGGATGAGCAGTTCTTC	CASSLAGLSVDEQFF
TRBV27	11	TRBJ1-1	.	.	TGTGCCAGCCGGTCGAACACTGAAGCTTTCTTT	CASRSNTEAFF
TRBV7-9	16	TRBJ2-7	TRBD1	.	TGTGCCAGCAGCTTAGAGGGACAGGGGGCAGCCTACGAGCAGTACTTC	CASSLEGQGAAYEQYF
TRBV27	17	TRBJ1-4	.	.	TGTGCCAGCAGTCATTTTCCCTCACGGGGGGAGGGTGAAAAACTGTTTTTT	CASSHFPSRGEGEKLFF
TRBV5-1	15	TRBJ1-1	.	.	TGCGCCAGCAGCGGGGGGGACACCTTGAACACTGAAGCTTTCTTT	CASSGGDTLNTEAFF
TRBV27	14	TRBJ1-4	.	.	TGTGCCAGCAATCTGGGCCAGAGTAATGAAAAACTGTTTTTT	CASNLGQSNEKLFF
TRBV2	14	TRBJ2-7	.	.	TGTGCCAGCAGTGATGGGTCTAGAACCTACGAGCAGTACTTC	CASSDGSRTYEQYF
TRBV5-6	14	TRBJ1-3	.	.	TGTGCCAGCAGCCAGGGCTTCTCTGGAAACACCATATATTTT	CASSQGFSGNTIYF
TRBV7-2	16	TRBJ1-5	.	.	TGTGCCAGCAGCTTAGCGGGTGGGCTGAGCAATCAGCCCCAGCATTTT	CASSLAGGLSNQPQHF
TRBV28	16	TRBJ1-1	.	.	TGTGCCAGCAGTTCCCTCAGGGACTCACGGTGGACTGAAGCTTTCTTT	CASSSLRDSRWTEAFF
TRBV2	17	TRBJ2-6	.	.	TGTGCCAGCAGTGAGGAGTCATTAAGGTCTGGGGCCAACGTCCTGACTTTC	CASSEESLRSGANVLTF
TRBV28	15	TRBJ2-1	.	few	TGTGCCAGCAGACCCTTGGGTCAGGGCTACAATGAGCAGTTCTTC	CASRPLGQGYNEQFF
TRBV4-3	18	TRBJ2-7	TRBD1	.	TGCGCCAGCAGCCCGAACCGGGACAGGGGATTCAACCGGGACGAGCAGTACTTC	CASSPNRDRGFNRDEQYF
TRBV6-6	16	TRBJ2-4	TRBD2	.	TGTGCCAGCAGTTACTCGTTGACGGGAGGGGGAGACATTCAGTACTTC	CASSYSLTGGGDIQYF
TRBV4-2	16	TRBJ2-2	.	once	TGTGCCAGCAGCCAAGTCTTGGCAGGTAACACCGGGGAGCTGTTTTTT	CASSQVLAGNTGELFF
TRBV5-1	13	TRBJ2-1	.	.	TGCGCCAGCAGCTCCTATATGTACAATGAGCAGTTCTTC	CASSSYMYNEQFF
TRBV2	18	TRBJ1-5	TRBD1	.	TGTGCCAGCAGCAAGGAGGGACAGAAAAATTATAGCAATCAGCCCCAGCATTTT	CASSKEGQKNYSNQPQHF
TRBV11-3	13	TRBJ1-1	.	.	TGTGCCAGCAGCCTAGAGCCAGGCACTGAAGCTTTCTTT	CASSLEPGTEAFF
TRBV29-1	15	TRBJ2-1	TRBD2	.	TGCAGCGTTGGGCAGTCTAGCGGGAGGCAAAATGAGCAGTTCTTC	CSVGQSSGRQNEQFF
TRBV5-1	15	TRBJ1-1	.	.	TGCGCCAGCAGCCCAATGGGACAAAAGAACACTGAAGCTTTCTTT	CASSPMGQKNTEAFF
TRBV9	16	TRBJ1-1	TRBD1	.	TGTGCCAGCAGCCCCCGTGCGGACAGGGTTTTAACTGAAGCTTTCTTT	CASSPRADRVLTEAFF
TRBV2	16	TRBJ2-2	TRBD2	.	TGTGCCAGCAGTGGGACTAGCGGGAGATCAACCGGGGAGCTGTTTTTT	CASSGTSGRSTGELFF
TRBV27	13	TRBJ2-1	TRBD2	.	TGTGGCGTGGCTAGCGGGACTAACAATGAGCAGTTCTTC	CGVASGTNNEQFF
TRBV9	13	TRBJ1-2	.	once	TGTGCCAGCAGCGTGGGACTCCAGGGAGGCTACACCTTC	CASSVGLQGGYTF
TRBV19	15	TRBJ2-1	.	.	TGTGCCAGTAGTATTATGGCTGGACAGAACAATGAGCAGTTCTTC	CASSIMAGQNNEQFF
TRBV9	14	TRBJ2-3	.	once	TGTGCCAGCAGCGCGGTAGCGGGCACAGATACGCAGTATTTT	CASSAVAGTDTQYF
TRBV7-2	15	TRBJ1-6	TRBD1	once	TGTGCCAGCAGCTCCCGGACAGGGGGCGATTCACCCCTCCACTTT	CASSSRTGGDSPLHF
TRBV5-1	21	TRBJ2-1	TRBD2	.	TGCGCCAGCAGCTTGAAAAATCCGGGACTAGCGGGAGGAAGTTCCTACAATGAGCAGTTCTTC	CASSLKNPGLAGGSSYNEQFF
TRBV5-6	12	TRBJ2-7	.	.	TGTGCCAGCGCCATCTCTCGGGAAGGGCAGTACTTC	CASAISREGQYF
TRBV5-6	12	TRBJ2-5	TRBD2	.	TGTGCCAGCAGCACGGGGGGGCGAACCCAGTACTTC	CASSTGGRTQYF
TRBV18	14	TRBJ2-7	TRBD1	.	TGTGCCAGCTCACTGGGACAGAGCTCCTACGAGCAGTACTTC	CASSLGQSSYEQYF
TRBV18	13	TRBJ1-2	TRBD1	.	TGTGCCAGCTCACCTGGGACAGGGGGCGGCTACACCTTC	CASSPGTGGGYTF
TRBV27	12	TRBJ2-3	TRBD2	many	TGTGCCAGCAGTTTGACTAGCGGGATTCAGTATTTT	CASSLTSGIQYF
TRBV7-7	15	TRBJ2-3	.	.	TGTGCCAGCAGCCCAAACAGGGCTGGCACAGATACGCAGTATTTT	CASSPNRAGTDTQYF
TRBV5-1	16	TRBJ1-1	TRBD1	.	TGCGCCAGCAGCTTGGGACAGGGTGGTGGGGTCTTGGAGGCTTTCTTT	CASSLGQGGGVLEAFF
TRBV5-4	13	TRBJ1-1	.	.	TGTGCCAGCACTGGGAACGGGGTTGGTGAAGCTTTCTTT	CASTGNGVGEAFF
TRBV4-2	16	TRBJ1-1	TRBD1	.	TGTGCCAGCAGCTCAGAAGCAACAGGGGTGGGCACTGAAGCTTTCTTT	CASSSEATGVGTEAFF
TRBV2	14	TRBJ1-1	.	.	TGTGCCAGCAGTTCTATCCGACAGGCCACTGAAGCTTTCTTT	CASSSIRQATEAFF
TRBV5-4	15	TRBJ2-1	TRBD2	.	TGTGCCAGCAGCTCCAGACTAGCGGGAGAGTATGAGCAGTTCTTC	CASSSRLAGEYEQFF
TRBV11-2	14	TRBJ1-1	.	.	TGTGCCAGCAGCTTCAACAGGGTGGCCACTGAAGCTTTCTTT	CASSFNRVATEAFF
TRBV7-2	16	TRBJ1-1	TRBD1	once	TGTGCCAGCAGCTTGTGGACAGGGGCTGGGGTCACTGAAGCTTTCTTT	CASSLWTGAGVTEAFF